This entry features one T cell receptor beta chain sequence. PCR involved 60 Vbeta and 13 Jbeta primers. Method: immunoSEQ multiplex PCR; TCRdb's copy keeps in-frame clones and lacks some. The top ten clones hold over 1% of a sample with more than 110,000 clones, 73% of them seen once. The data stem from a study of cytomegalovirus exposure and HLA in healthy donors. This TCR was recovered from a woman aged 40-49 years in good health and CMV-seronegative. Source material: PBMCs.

The CDR3 DNA reads TGTGCCAGCAGTCTACAGACAGGGGGAGGGACGGAAGCTTTCTTT. Translation gives CASSLQTGGGTEAFF. The chain has TRBV27 and TRBJ1-1; 9 bases match TRBD1. CDR3 length: 15 amino acids. With 5 bases clipped from V and 8 bases from J, the junction kept 12 bases outside the gene matches. The germline gives CDR1 MNHEY, CDR2 SMNVEV (reference sequence).